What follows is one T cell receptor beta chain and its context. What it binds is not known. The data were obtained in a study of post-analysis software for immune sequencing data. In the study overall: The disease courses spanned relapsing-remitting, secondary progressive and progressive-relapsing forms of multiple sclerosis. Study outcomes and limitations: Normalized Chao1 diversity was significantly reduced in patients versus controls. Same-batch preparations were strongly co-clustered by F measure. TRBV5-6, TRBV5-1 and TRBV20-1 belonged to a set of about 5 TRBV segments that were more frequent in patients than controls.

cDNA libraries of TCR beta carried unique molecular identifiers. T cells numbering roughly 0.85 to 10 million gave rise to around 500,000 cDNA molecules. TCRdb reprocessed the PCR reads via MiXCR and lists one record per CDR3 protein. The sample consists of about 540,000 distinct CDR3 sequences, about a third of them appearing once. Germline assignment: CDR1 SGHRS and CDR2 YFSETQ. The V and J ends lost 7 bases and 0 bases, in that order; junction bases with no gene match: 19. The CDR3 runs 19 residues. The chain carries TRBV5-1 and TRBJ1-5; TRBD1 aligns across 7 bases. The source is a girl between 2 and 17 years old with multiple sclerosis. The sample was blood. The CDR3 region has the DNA TGCGCCAGCTCCGGGACAGTACTCGAGGATCCTTATAGCAATCAGCCCCAGCATTTT. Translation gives CASSGTVLEDPYSNQPQHF.